Shown below are 24 T cell receptor beta chains from a single sample sequenced in a study of blood T cells in healthy people across ages. Alongside a J-beta primer mix, a sample-barcoded 5' primer served in a second PCR lasting roughly 7 to 11 cycles. TCRdb passed the 5' RACE reads through MiXCR, listing each CDR3 protein once. This table has fewer than 2,000,000 distinct CDR3 sequences, 30% to 35% appearing once. Sequencing was carried out using blood. These receptors all come from a young woman in good health.

This chain joins TRBV16 and TRBJ1-1; 7 nucleotides agree with TRBD1. In germline, CDR1 is KGHSY, CDR2 FQNENV. CDR3 length: 16 residues. After removal of 1 base from V and 0 bases from J, the junction contained 5 bases not matched to a gene. In DNA form, the CDR3 reads TGTGCCAGCAGCCAATGGACAGGAGTATTGAACACTGAAGCTTTCTTT. Protein product: CASSQWTGVLNTEAFF. Looking up the rest from reference TRBV16 and TRBJ1-1 gives the full variable domain: GEEVAQTPKHLVRGEGQKAKLYCAPIKGHSYVFWYQQVLKNEFKFLISFQNENVFDETGMPKERFSAKCLPNSPCSLEIQATKLEDSAVYFCASSQWTGVLNTEAFFGQGTRLTVV.

The chain carries TRBV10-2 and TRBJ2-7; D gene ambiguous. The CDR3 is made up of 13 amino acids. Germline V gives CDR1 WSHSY, CDR2 SAAADI. The V and J ends lost 7 bases and 5 bases respectively, with 15 bases between them. CDR3 bases: TGCGCCAGCACCTTCGACGGCTACAACGAGCAGTACTTC. Its protein is CASTFDGYNEQYF.

This clonotype has at least ten counts. This chain joins TRBV9 and TRBJ2-7; 7 nucleotides match TRBD1. The CDR3 is made up of 15 amino acids. Germline V gene sequence: CDR1 SGDLS, CDR2 YYNGEE. J gave up 3 bases and V 0 bases, and 6 bases lay outside the gene matches. The CDR3, as DNA: TGTGCCAGCAGCGTAGAGGGGGCCGTCGGCTACGAGCAGTACTTC. As protein: CASSVEGAVGYEQYF. The whole variable domain, remainder taken from reference TRBV9 and TRBJ2-7, is DSGVTQTPKHLITATGQRVTLRCSPRSGDLSVYWYQQSLDQGLQFLIQYYNGEERAKGNILERFSAQQFPDLHSELNLSSLELGDSALYFCASSVEGAVGYEQYFGPGTRLTVT.

The chain combines TRBV7-8 with TRBJ2-3; D possibly matches TRBD1 or TRBD2 (6 bases each). CDR1 is SGHVS and CDR2 is FQNEAQ in the germline V gene. The CDR3 is 16 residues long. Trimming cost V 4 bases and J 2 bases, with 16 bases left between them. CDR3 protein: CASSSRGTGHTDTQYF. CDR3 DNA: TGTGCCAGCAGCTCCCGGGGGACGGGACACACAGATACGCAGTATTTT.

This clonotype was counted a few times. The chain is built from TRBV5-1 and TRBJ2-1, with D unresolved. V gave up 0 bases and J gave up 12 bases, with 4 bases separating them. Germline values: CDR1 SGHRS, CDR2 YFSETQ. CDR3 length equals 10 residues. The CDR3 sequence: CASSLERQFF. The CDR3 DNA follows: TGCGCCAGCAGCTTGGAGCGGCAGTTCTTC.

This clonotype was observed a few times. The V call is TRBV5-1, the J call TRBJ2-3; TRBD2 agrees at 10 bases. The CDR3 is 16 amino acids. The germline V gene encodes CDR1 SGHRS and CDR2 YFSETQ. With V trimmed by 0 bases and J by 5 bases, 6 bases remained unmatched. CDR3: CASSLGTQREGDTQYF. In nucleotides, the CDR3 is TGCGCCAGCAGCTTGGGGACCCAGCGGGAGGGAGATACGCAGTATTTT.

The table lists this clonotype with many counts. The V and J genes are TRBV10-3 and TRBJ2-5; 8 positions agree with TRBD2. Unmatched junction bases numbered 6, after V lost 10 bases and J lost 5 bases. The CDR3 totals 12 residues. CDR1 and CDR2 (germline): ENHRY, SYGVKD. The CDR3 DNA follows: TGTGCCACCCAGGGACTAGAGGAGACCCAGTACTTC. Amino acid sequence: CATQGLEETQYF.

CDR3 DNA: TGTGCCAGCAGCTTAGAAGCGGGGGGGGATACGCAGTATTTT. Protein product: CASSLEAGGDTQYF. The chain combines TRBV13 with TRBJ2-3, with TRBD2 identical over 10 bases. The germline V gene encodes CDR1 PRHDT and CDR2 FYEKMQ (reference sequence). The CDR3 loop spans 14 amino acids. With V trimmed by 1 base and J by 6 bases, 1 base remained unmatched. Full variable domain (rest looked up from reference TRBV13 and TRBJ2-3): AAGVIQSPRHLIKEKRETATLKCYPIPRHDTVYWYQQGPGQDPQFLISFYEKMQSDKGSIPDRFSAQQFSDYHSELNMSSLELGDSALYFCASSLEAGGDTQYFGPGTRLTVL.

This clonotype was detected many times. The J gene is TRBJ2-1, the V gene TRBV29-1; D is ambiguous. V lost 8 bases to trimming and J lost 5 bases, with 13 bases between them. The CDR3 is 12 residues long. CDR1 is SQVTM, CDR2 ANQGSEA, per germline. This CDR3 reads CSSRTGHNEQFF. The CDR3, as DNA: TGCAGCTCGCGGACGGGCCACAATGAGCAGTTCTTC.

This clonotype has only a few counts. The chain uses TRBV3-1 and TRBJ2-1; D is uncertain. This CDR3 comprises 15 residues. Germline lookup yields CDR1 LGHDT and CDR2 YNNKEL (reference sequence). The V end was cut by 5 bases, the J end by 12 bases, with 23 bases between. Here the CDR3 DNA reads TGTGCCAGCAGCTACAGACAAAACTTAGAAGTGGTGCAGTTCTTC. Translated, it gives CASSYRQNLEVVQFF.

This clonotype was picked up a small number of times. The J gene is TRBJ2-1, the V gene TRBV7-2, with 8 bases matching TRBD2. The CDR3 runs to 24 residues. V was pared by 0 bases and J by 1 base, with 26 bases of the junction left unmatched. The germline gives CDR1 SGHTA, CDR2 FQGNSA. CDR3 loop: CASSLAPQGSRGVGRGLSYNEQFF. As DNA, the CDR3 is TGTGCCAGCAGCTTAGCGCCTCAGGGGAGTCGTGGTGTCGGGAGGGGACTTTCCTACAATGAGCAGTTCTTC.

This clonotype was seen a handful of times. J is TRBJ2-7 and V is TRBV20-1; TRBD1 might be the D (6 bases). The CDR3 sequence is 12 residues long. The germline V gene has CDR1 DFQATT and CDR2 SNEGSKA (reference sequence). Trimming removed 5 bases at V and 3 bases at J, with 11 bases between. CDR3 sequence: CSAPGTFYEQYF. CDR3 in DNA: TGCAGTGCTCCCGGGACATTCTACGAGCAGTACTTC.

The V and J genes are TRBV7-9 and TRBJ1-2; weak D call: TRBD1 (5 bases). Deletions cut 5 bases from V and 3 bases from J, with 13 bases between. Germline assignment: CDR1 SEHNR and CDR2 FQNEAQ (reference sequence). The CDR3 has 14 residues. CDR3 in DNA: TGTGCCAGCAGCCCAGCCCAGGGCGACTATGGCTACACCTTC. Its protein product is CASSPAQGDYGYTF.

The rearrangement uses TRBV5-1 and TRBJ1-5, with D maybe TRBD1 (6 bases). Germline V CDR1 and CDR2: SGHRS, YFSETQ. Trimming shortened V by 7 bases and J by 6 bases, and 17 bases separated the two germline ends. CDR3 length: 14 residues. CDR3 region: CASPGAGWGQPQHF. The CDR3 nucleotides read TGCGCCAGCCCAGGGGCAGGGTGGGGTCAGCCCCAGCATTTT.

V and J are TRBV12-3 or TRBV12-4 and TRBJ2-6, with D hard to call. Trimming left V 2 bases short and J 3 bases short, with 8 bases between. The CDR3 extends over 15 amino acids. CDR3 DNA sequence: TGTGCCAGCAGTTTAAGGGTAGATGGGGCCAACGTCCTGACTTTC. Translation: CASSLRVDGANVLTF.

Comment on this clonotype: Since no conserved phenylalanine or tryptophan closes the CDR3, a read error is the likely cause. This rearrangement joins TRBV20-1 to TRBJ2-7; 13 nucleotides line up with TRBD2. Losses at the gene ends were 1 base for V and 5 bases for J; bases not matched to a gene: 2. Looked up from germline, CDR1 is DFQATT and CDR2 is SNEGSKA (reference sequence). There are 14 residues in the CDR3. The CDR3 nucleotides read TGCAGTGCTAGAGGTGGACTAGCGGGAGACGAGCAGTACCCC. Translating it yields CSARGGLAGDEQYP.

The CDR3 DNA reads as TGCGCCAGCAGCATGGGAGACAGGACCTCCTACAATGAGCAGTTCTTC. Its protein product is CASSMGDRTSYNEQFF. The rearrangement joins TRBV5-1 to TRBJ2-1, with a weak D call TRBD1 (6 bases). Trimming stripped 4 bases from V and 0 bases from J, with 14 bases between. Germline V gives CDR1 SGHRS, CDR2 YFSETQ. The CDR3 spans 16 residues.

The chain is built from TRBV13 and TRBJ1-5; the D gene is possibly TRBD1 (5 bases). V lost 4 bases and J 3 bases, leaving 16 bases between the germline ends. Germline V lookup: CDR1 PRHDT, CDR2 FYEKMQ (reference sequence). This CDR3 has 16 residues. The CDR3 sequence: CASSSTETEVNQPQHF. The CDR3 bases are TGTGCCAGCAGCTCAACCGAGACAGAAGTCAATCAGCCCCAGCATTTT.

This chain joins TRBV2 and TRBJ2-6, with D perhaps TRBD2 (5 bases). Per germline, CDR1 SNHLY and CDR2 FYNNEI. CDR3 length equals 18 residues. V dropped 5 bases and J dropped 0 bases, with 17 bases sitting between them. The CDR3 DNA reads TGTGCCAGCAGTAGCGGTTTACTCCGATTCTCTGGGGCCAACGTCCTGACTTTC. This encodes CASSSGLLRFSGANVLTF. Full variable domain (missing parts from reference TRBV2 and TRBJ2-6): EPEVTQTPSHQVTQMGQEVILRCVPISNHLYFYWYRQILGQKVEFLVSFYNNEISEKSEIFDDQFSVERPDGSNFTLKIRSTKLEDSAMYFCASSSGLLRFSGANVLTFGAGSRLTVL.

There are many counts of this clonotype. The chain couples TRBV7-2 to TRBJ2-7; 8 bases line up with TRBD1. The CDR3 totals 15 residues. J was trimmed by 4 bases and V by 3 bases; bases with no gene match: 8. Germline-derived CDR1 and CDR2 are SGHTA and FQGNSA. The CDR3, as DNA: TGTGCCAGCAGCTTTTTAGGCCAGGGGGCATACGAGCAGTACTTC. It codes for CASSFLGQGAYEQYF.

This clonotype was seen only a few times. The chain joins TRBV7-9 to TRBJ2-7; 9 bases are a match to TRBD1. After removal of 5 bases from V and 7 bases from J, the junction contained 12 bases not matched to a gene. CDR3 length equals 15 residues. Germline values: CDR1 SEHNR, CDR2 FQNEAQ (reference sequence). In DNA, the CDR3 is TGTGCCAGCAGCCCGAAAGGGGACAGGGTTGGAGAGCAGTACTTC. Its protein is CASSPKGDRVGEQYF.

This clonotype appeared a single time. An end of the junction does not agree with germline; a read error may underlie this. V is TRBV5-6 and J is TRBJ2-2; D ambiguous. This CDR3 spans 14 amino acids. Germline V gene data show CDR1 as SGHDT and CDR2 as YYEEEE. CDR3 loop: CASTLGTLTGELFF. For the CDR3, the DNA is TGCGCCAGCACCCTGGGTACACTCACCGGGGAGCTGTTTTTT.

The chain joins TRBV6-5 to TRBJ1-2, with a possible D match to TRBD1 (6 bases). The germline V gene encodes CDR1 MNHEY and CDR2 SVGAGI. V was pared by 4 bases and J by 3 bases, with 21 bases between. The CDR3 is 17 amino acids. The CDR3 reads CASSSTILRTDYYGYTF. In nucleotides, the CDR3 is TGTGCCAGCAGTTCCACGATTCTCAGGACAGACTACTATGGCTACACCTTC.

The chain links TRBV3-1 to TRBJ2-3, with 14 bases lining up with TRBD2. CDR1 LGHDT and CDR2 YNNKEL come from the germline V gene (reference sequence). This CDR3 spans 15 amino acids. Losses at the gene ends were 8 bases for V and 5 bases for J; bases not matched to a gene: 6. The CDR3 DNA follows: TGTGCCAGCGGGGGACTAGCGGGAGCCGAAGATACGCAGTATTTT. Translation: CASGGLAGAEDTQYF.